A few counts support the clone carrying this T cell receptor beta chain. Its antigen is still unknown. Time point here: blood at routine non-recurrence follow-up after resection. Tumor, nontumor lung or frozen PBMC supplied whole RNA that was sequenced unsorted. The sample belongs to a study of spatial heterogeneity in lung cancer. On the study more broadly: The average count in raw reads for each unique TCR and UMI combination exceeded eight appearances. Whole-study results and caveats: Compared with follow-up, resection was when ubiquitous expanded tumor TCRs appeared in blood more.

In the library, each TCR cDNA molecule bore its own unique molecular identifier. One entry per CDR3 protein results from TCRdb running MiXCR on the 5' RACE reads. The table records about 94,000 distinct CDR3 sequences, approximately 20% of them present only once. The receptor was isolated from a male donor with early-stage non-small cell lung cancer. The starting material was PBMCs, obtained at follow-up.

The chain's CDR3 is CSVKGLLLAKNIQYF. The CDR3 coding sequence is TGCAGTGTTAAGGGCCTTTTATTAGCCAAAAACATTCAGTACTTC. The chain is built from TRBV20-1 and TRBJ2-4; D is uncertain. Trimming pared 7 bases from V and 0 bases from J, leaving 16 bases between. Germline-derived CDR1 and CDR2 are DFQATT and SNEGSKA (reference sequence). The length of the CDR3 is 15 residues.